Each of the 2 T cell receptor beta chains below was sequenced from the same sample in a study of identical twins. TCRdb independently ran MiXCR on the 5' RACE reads; one entry per CDR3 protein. The sample yields around 550,000 distinct CDR3 sequences, over 12% seen once. These sequences were also reported in another study, on yellow fever vaccine responses in identical twins.

Sequenced input: CD4+ T cells sorted from blood. The receptors originated from a woman aged 18 to 35 in good health.

The chain joins TRBV18 to TRBJ2-7; 13 positions match TRBD2. V was clipped by 6 bases and J by 4 bases; unmatched bases: 12. The CDR3 has 17 amino acids. Germline V lookup: CDR1 KGHSH, CDR2 LQKENI. This CDR3 is CASSDRTSGSIMYEQYF. The DNA of the CDR3 is TGTGCCAGCTCTGACCGGACTAGCGGGAGCATTATGTACGAGCAGTACTTC.

V gene TRBV5-6 combines with J gene TRBJ2-5; 13 bases map to TRBD2. With 4 bases clipped from V and 5 bases from J, the junction kept 8 bases outside the gene matches. This CDR3 has 16 amino acids. Per germline, CDR1 SGHDT and CDR2 YYEEEE. The CDR3 loop is CASSRVTSGRVETQYF. As DNA, the CDR3 is TGTGCCAGCAGCCGTGTTACTAGCGGGAGGGTGGAGACCCAGTACTTC.